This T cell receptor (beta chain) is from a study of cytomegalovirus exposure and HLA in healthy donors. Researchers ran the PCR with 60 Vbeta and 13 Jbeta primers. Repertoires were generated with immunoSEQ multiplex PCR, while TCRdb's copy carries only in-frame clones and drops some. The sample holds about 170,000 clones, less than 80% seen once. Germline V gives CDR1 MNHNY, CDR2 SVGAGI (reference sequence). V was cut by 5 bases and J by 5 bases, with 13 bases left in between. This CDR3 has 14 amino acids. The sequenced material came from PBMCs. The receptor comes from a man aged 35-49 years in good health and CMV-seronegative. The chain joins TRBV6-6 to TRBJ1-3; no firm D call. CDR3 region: CASSPSGPRNTIYF. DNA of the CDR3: TGTGCCAGCAGTCCGAGCGGACCCAGAAACACCATATATTTT.